This T cell receptor beta chain derives from a study of blood T cells in healthy people across ages. J lost 9 bases, V lost 6 bases, and 8 bases had no gene match. The CDR3 covers 12 residues. Per the germline V gene, CDR1 is DFQATT and CDR2 is SNEGSKA (reference sequence). Drawn from each donor were 7.5 to 10 milliliters of peripheral blood. Using a J-beta primer mix together with a sample-barcoded 5' primer, a second PCR was run for roughly 6 to 11 cycles. TCRdb reprocessed the 5' RACE reads with MiXCR, giving one entry per CDR3 protein. The profile shows about 720,000 distinct CDR3 sequences, 22% of them singletons.

The TCR sequence derives from an older man in good health. This chain links TRBV20-1 with TRBJ1-5; TRBD1 matches at 7 bases. The material sequenced was blood. The CDR3 is CSAGDSSRPQHF. The CDR3 nucleotides read TGCAGTGCGGGGGACAGCAGCAGGCCCCAGCATTTT.